The T cell receptor (beta chain) under discussion was sequenced for a study of T-cell memory formation after mild COVID-19. About the research overall: For the most part, TCR clusters were specific to one donor.

TCRdb analysed the 5' RACE reads with MiXCR anew, one entry per CDR3 protein. The sample holds more than 100,000 distinct CDR3 sequences, approximately 6.2% seen once. This clonotype was picked up a small number of times. Its antigen remains unidentified. Study outcomes and limitations: The CD4+ clones that contracted clustered mainly within CM and EM, and the CD8+ clones concentrated in EMRA.

Unmatched junction bases numbered 10, after V lost 6 bases and J lost 3 bases. This CDR3 comprises 15 residues. The V gene's germline CDR1 is DFQATT and CDR2 SNEGSKA (reference sequence). This clonotype was obtained from an adult woman who had mild COVID-19 (a few samples of this study predate the infection). Cell type and time point are not known. The material sequenced was PBMCs or a T cell subset sorted from them (not recorded which). The chain is built from TRBV20-1 and TRBJ2-3; TRBD2 matches 9 bases. The CDR3 DNA sequence: TGCAGTGCCCCGGCGGGGGGACTAGCTACAGATACGCAGTATTTT. This encodes CSAPAGGLATDTQYF.